This T cell receptor (beta chain) was sequenced in a study of T cells after yellow fever vaccination. As TCR cDNA was made by 5'RACE template switching, a universal primer site and UMIs were added. TCRdb recomputed calls from the 5' RACE reads with MiXCR, one row per CDR3 protein. This table has around 610,000 distinct CDR3 sequences, less than 15% appearing once. Turning to this clonotype: Its antigen is as yet unknown.

Findings and caveats of the study: Faster peaking, at day 5 versus 15, marked a secondary response that was weaker. Clonotype sharing between CD4 and CD8 compartments was small.

The V gene's germline CDR1 is SGHTA and CDR2 FQGNSA. Trimming took 2 bases from V and 3 from J; bases not matched to a gene: 9. The CDR3 contains 17 residues. The sequence was collected from a man between 25 and 39 years old who received the YFV17D yellow fever vaccine. Sequencing used PBMCs, obtained on the day of the yellow fever booster vaccination. This chain connects TRBV7-2 to TRBJ2-7; 11 bases are a match to TRBD2. CDR3 protein: CASSLRPLAGVGYEQYF. The CDR3, as DNA: TGTGCCAGCAGCTTACGCCCACTAGCGGGAGTTGGCTACGAGCAGTACTTC.